The T cell receptor (beta chain) described here comes from a study of blood T cell repertoires in COVID-19. Ages ranged from 18 to 89 years, with residence in about 24 US areas. Original processing methods: The assay estimated nucleated cells by amplifying reference gene primers. The method was immunoSEQ multiplex PCR; TCRdb's version includes in-frame clones alone and lacks a portion of them. Clone size and V and J calls were adopted from that table, with D and trimming inferred from the DNA. Of some 390,000 clones detected, 80% to 90% appear once; the ten largest clones hold roughly 1.1%. CDR3 size: 13 residues. The germline CDR1 and CDR2 sequences are ENHRY and SYGVKD. Trimming left V 11 bases short and J 7 bases short, with 21 bases between.

The sample taken for sequencing was PBMCs or T cells enriched from blood (not recorded which). This clonotype was sampled from a man in his thirties or forties who had recovered from COVID-19. The gene calls are TRBV10-3 and TRBJ2-7, with D tentatively TRBD2 (6 bases). The chain's CDR3 is CAHAGQLTWEQYF. The CDR3 nucleotides are TGTGCCCACGCGGGGCAGCTTACATGGGAGCAGTACTTC.